The 15 T cell receptor beta chains given below trace back to one sample, sequenced in a study of cytomegalovirus exposure and HLA in healthy donors. The PCR had 60 Vbeta and 13 Jbeta primers. Method: immunoSEQ multiplex PCR; TCRdb's copy keeps in-frame clones and lacks some. The sample holds over 100,000 clones, 77% seen once. Source material: PBMCs. Every receptor here comes from a man aged 40-55 years in good health and CMV-seropositive.

The table lists this clone with a few counts. This sample also contains other DNA sequences that code for the same CDR3. The J gene is TRBJ2-2, the V gene TRBV11-2; 8 nucleotides align to TRBD1. Germline lookup yields CDR1 SGHAT and CDR2 FQNNGV. The CDR3 is made up of 15 amino acids. After removal of 5 bases from V and 1 base from J, the junction contained 3 bases not matched to a gene. CDR3 bases: TGTGCCAGCAGCCTAGGACAGGGGAACACCGGGGAGCTGTTTTTT. Encoded protein: CASSLGQGNTGELFF.

The CDR3 nucleotides are TGTGCCATCAGTGAGGGGGCTGCCTACGAGCAGTACTTC. It translates to CAISEGAAYEQYF. The chain has TRBV10-3 and TRBJ2-7; a weak D match, TRBD1 (5 bases). Germline CDR1 reads ENHRY; CDR2 reads SYGVKD. This CDR3 comprises 13 residues. V was clipped by 2 bases and J by 2 bases, with 7 bases between them.

The chain recombines TRBV4-1 with TRBJ1-4, with D possibly matching TRBD1 (6 bases). V lost 6 bases and J lost 5, with 16 bases in between. This CDR3 spans 15 amino acids. In germline, CDR1 is MGHRA, CDR2 YSYEKL. DNA of the CDR3: TGCGCCAGCAGAAGGGCAGGGGCCGTGAATGAAAAACTGTTTTTT. Translation: CASRRAGAVNEKLFF.

A single count supports this clone. The chain carries TRBV6-5 and TRBJ1-2; 8 bases align to TRBD1. The CDR3 is made up of 14 amino acids. V was pared by 5 bases and J by 4 bases, with 6 bases of the junction left unmatched. The germline V gene has CDR1 MNHEY and CDR2 SVGAGI. The CDR3 here is CASSPGGAFYGYTF. CDR3 coding DNA: TGTGCCAGCAGTCCAGGGGGCGCGTTCTATGGCTACACCTTC.

Here the CDR3 reads CASSPGTGQGKLFF. The CDR3 DNA reads as TGTGCCAGCAGCCCCGGGACAGGGCAAGGTAAACTGTTTTTT. The chain recombines TRBV11-1 with TRBJ1-4, with 9 nucleotides matching TRBD1. The V and J ends lost 5 bases and 11 bases, in that order; junction bases with no gene match: 9. The CDR3 covers 14 residues. Looked up from germline, CDR1 is SGHAT and CDR2 is FQDESV (reference sequence).

The chain links TRBV2 to TRBJ1-5, with 8 positions matching TRBD1. CDR1 is SNHLY, CDR2 FYNNEI, per germline. The V segment lost 6 bases and the J segment 3 bases; nucleotides outside the gene matches: 7. This CDR3 has 15 amino acids. The DNA of the CDR3 is TGTGCCAGCAGCCTCAGGACAGGGTCCAATCAGCCCCAGCATTTT. Protein sequence: CASSLRTGSNQPQHF.

The count of this clone is one. This sequence joins TRBV11-2 and TRBJ2-7; 9 bases line up with TRBD1. With V trimmed by 3 bases and J by 6 bases, 3 bases remained unmatched. CDR1 and CDR2 (germline): SGHAT, FQNNGV. The CDR3 spans 13 residues. The CDR3 region has the DNA TGTGCCAGCAGCTTGGGACAGGGCTCCGAGCAGTACTTC. Translating gives CASSLGQGSEQYF.

This clone has a handful of counts. The rearrangement joins TRBV5-6 to TRBJ1-2; TRBD1 might be the D (5 bases). CDR1 SGHDT and CDR2 YYEEEE come from the germline V gene. V was trimmed by 4 bases and J by 6 bases, leaving 10 bases between them. CDR3 length: 12 residues. The CDR3 region has the DNA TGTGCCAGCAGCCCCGGGGGGGATGGCTACACCTTC. As protein: CASSPGGDGYTF.

The rearrangement joins TRBV7-2 to TRBJ2-5; D not certain. Germline CDR1 SGHTA, CDR2 FQGNSA. This CDR3 is 15 amino acids long. The ends were cut back, 1 base at V and 0 bases at J, with 9 bases in the middle. The CDR3 DNA reads TGTGCCAGCAGCTTAGACAGAAACGACCAAGAGACCCAGTACTTC. This translates into CASSLDRNDQETQYF.

The rearrangement links TRBV19 to TRBJ2-7, with 10 bases aligning to TRBD1. Germline V gives CDR1 LNHDA, CDR2 SQIVND (reference sequence). The CDR3 covers 15 residues. J was trimmed by 5 bases and V by 4 bases; bases with no gene match: 8. The CDR3 here is CASSTTGTGVNEQYF. The CDR3 region has the DNA TGTGCCAGTAGTACCACCGGGACAGGGGTGAACGAGCAGTACTTC.

V and J are TRBV9 and TRBJ1-5, with a possible D match to TRBD1 (5 bases). V was cut by 0 bases and J by 0 bases, with 16 bases left in between. The CDR3 loop spans 18 amino acids. Germline assignment: CDR1 SGDLS and CDR2 YYNGEE. CDR3 nucleotides: TGTGCCAGCAGCGTAGCTGGTGAAAGGGGCCCTAGCAATCAGCCCCAGCATTTT. Its translation is CASSVAGERGPSNQPQHF.

This chain links TRBV2 with TRBJ1-2; weak D call: TRBD1 (6 bases). Per germline, CDR1 SNHLY and CDR2 FYNNEI. V was pared by 6 bases and J by 2 bases, with 10 bases between. The CDR3 covers 13 residues. This CDR3 reads CASRNRENYGYTF. In nucleotides, the CDR3 is TGTGCCAGCAGGAACAGGGAGAACTATGGCTACACCTTC.

This chain uses TRBV7-9 with TRBJ2-5, with D maybe TRBD1 (5 bases). This CDR3 contains 12 residues. Germline loops: CDR1 SEHNR, CDR2 FQNEAQ (reference sequence). The V and J ends lost 4 bases and 5 bases respectively, with 8 bases between them. DNA for the CDR3: TGTGCCAGCAGCTCCAGGGTTGAGACCCAGTACTTC. This sequence encodes CASSSRVETQYF.

This chain joins TRBV6-5 and TRBJ2-4, with D possibly being TRBD2 (6 bases). This CDR3 has 14 amino acids. CDR1 MNHEY and CDR2 SVGAGI come from the germline V gene. V lost 11 bases and J lost 3, with 17 bases in between. CDR3 region: CASSRGGSKNIQYF. CDR3 bases: TGTGCCTCCTCGCGGGGTGGAAGCAAAAACATTCAGTACTTC.

The chain joins TRBV11-2 to TRBJ2-5, with a tentative D call TRBD2 (5 bases). Germline CDR1 SGHAT, CDR2 FQNNGV. The germline V and J ends were trimmed by 6 bases and 0 bases, with 11 bases remaining between them. The CDR3 has 14 residues. The CDR3 coding sequence is TGTGCCAGCAGTGAAACCGGGAACCAAGAGACCCAGTACTTC. Its protein is CASSETGNQETQYF. Drawing the rest from reference TRBV11-2 and TRBJ2-5, the complete variable domain is EAGVAQSPRYKIIEKRQSVAFWCNPISGHATLYWYQQILGQGPKLLIQFQNNGVVDDSQLPKDRFSAERLKGVDSTLKIQPAKLEDSAVYLCASSETGNQETQYFGPGTRLLVL.